This TCR beta chain derives from a study of cytomegalovirus exposure and HLA in healthy donors. Overall study: A prior study identified just under 120 million unique TCR beta sequences from roughly 170 million T cells. Study-wide points: High sensitivity and specificity were reportedly achieved when the classifier diagnosed cytomegalovirus status. The study recorded 164 TCR beta chains that were cytomegalovirus-associated. Analysis performed later found 16,951 TCR beta sequences associated with HLA alleles at 0.05 false discovery rate.

CDR1 and CDR2 (germline): MNHEY, SVGAGI. With 5 bases removed from V and 4 bases from J, the gap between germline ends came to 9 bases. This CDR3 comprises 14 residues. Worth noting for this clone: Its antigen is as yet unknown.

It was with 60 Vbeta and 13 Jbeta primers that the PCR ran. Some clones are missing from TCRdb's copy, which holds only in-frame ones; the method was immunoSEQ multiplex PCR. The sample lists 150,000 to 180,000 clones, less than 80% seen once, with under 2.5% in the top ten. Sequences were obtained from PBMCs. The receptor was isolated from a young man in good health and CMV-seronegative. V and J are TRBV6-5 and TRBJ1-6, with no clear D. The CDR3 region has the DNA TGTGCCAGCAGTCAGCAGGTTTATAATTCACCCCTCCACTTT. As protein: CASSQQVYNSPLHF.